This T cell receptor (beta chain) comes out of a study of cytomegalovirus exposure and HLA in healthy donors. Study-level points and caveats: The authors enumerated around 150 TCR beta chains as linked to cytomegalovirus. Sequencing probably produced one cluster of sequence variants that were highly shared.

Per germline, CDR1 LGHNT and CDR2 FRNRAP. The CDR3 has 15 amino acids. V was trimmed by 1 base and J by 0 bases, leaving 9 bases between them. Use of 60 Vbeta and 13 Jbeta primers characterized the PCR. Sequenced by immunoSEQ multiplex PCR; TCRdb stores in-frame clones only, minus some. In the table there are fewer than 150,000 clones, roughly 80% of which are singletons. Everyone who donated was a healthy bone marrow donor. Nominal health characterized the donors when sampled, though unrecorded immune exposures were likely. In the case of this clone: The antigen is undetermined.

This sequence originates from a man aged 50 to 60 in good health and CMV-seropositive. The V call is TRBV12-5, the J call TRBJ1-1; D gene unclear. Sequenced material: PBMCs. The CDR3, as DNA: TGTGCTAGTGGTTTGGCGGGGAGCATGAACACTGAAGCTTTCTTT. Its protein product is CASGLAGSMNTEAFF.